Each of the 3 T cell receptor beta chains below was sequenced from the same sample in a study of T cells in Graves' hyperthyroidism and ophthalmopathy. Researchers amplified the TCR beta CDR3 regions from RNA transcripts. The HTBI primer set was used in a first-round RT-PCR of the TCR CDR3. One entry per CDR3 protein results from TCRdb running MiXCR on the multiplex PCR reads. Among about 360,000 distinct CDR3 sequences listed, roughly 25% were seen once. The sequenced material came from blood. These receptors were taken from a middle-aged man with Graves' hyperthyroidism.

This clonotype has at least ten counts. The genes are TRBV7-2 and TRBJ2-1, with a weak D call TRBD2 (5 bases). The CDR3 sequence is 16 residues long. V lost 5 bases and J lost 4, with 18 bases in between. Germline loops: CDR1 SGHTA, CDR2 FQGNSA. CDR3 DNA: TGTGCCAGCAGCCCGGGCTCGTTAGCGAGATACAATGAGCAGTTCTTC. This codes for CASSPGSLARYNEQFF.

The V and J genes are TRBV19 and TRBJ1-5; the match to TRBD1 covers 7 bases. The CDR3 loop spans 14 amino acids. V gave up 1 base and J gave up 7 bases; unmatched junction bases: 4. The germline V gene has CDR1 LNHDA and CDR2 SQIVND (reference sequence). CDR3 protein: CASSIGTGRQPQHF. The CDR3 nucleotides read TGTGCCAGTAGTATAGGGACAGGCCGCCAGCCCCAGCATTTT.

In this sample, this clonotype turned up many times. The chain carries TRBV11-2 and TRBJ2-3, with D perhaps TRBD2 (5 bases). Trimming removed 4 bases from V and 5 bases from J, with 13 bases in between. CDR3 length: 14 residues. The germline gives CDR1 SGHAT, CDR2 FQNNGV. Written as DNA, the CDR3 is TGTGCCAGCAGCTCAAGAGGGTACGAAGATACGCAGTATTTT. Amino acids: CASSSRGYEDTQYF.